This T cell receptor (beta chain) was sequenced in a study of blood T cell repertoires in COVID-19. At the level of the study: Material from acute and convalescent COVID-19 was sourced from the United States, Italy and Spain.

Some clones are missing from TCRdb's copy, which holds only in-frame ones; the method was immunoSEQ multiplex PCR. The sample has over 200,000 clones, about nine tenths seen once; the top ten hold 9.5% to 13%. V lost 4 bases and J lost 0, with 16 bases in between. The CDR3 loop spans 17 amino acids. CDR1 and CDR2 (germline): SEHNR, FQNEAQ (reference sequence). The sample comprised peripheral blood. The rearrangement uses TRBV7-9 and TRBJ1-3, with D possibly matching TRBD1 (5 bases). The clonotype comes from a middle-aged man with COVID-19, enrolled during active disease. The CDR3 nucleotides are TGTGCCAGCAGCTCAGTTGGGGGGTCCTTCTCTGGAAACACCATATATTTT. Amino acid sequence: CASSSVGGSFSGNTIYF.